The present entry profiles one TCR beta chain with its context. The sample is drawn from a study of T-cell reconstitution after alpha-beta-depleted transplantation in children. A TCRbeta library incorporating unique molecular identifiers was prepared. TCRdb analysed the PCR reads with MiXCR anew, one entry per CDR3 protein. Among around 110,000 distinct CDR3 sequences listed, 10% were seen once. The trim removed 4 bases at V and 7 bases at J, leaving 6 bases unmatched. The CDR3 runs to 15 residues. The germline V gene encodes CDR1 SNHLY and CDR2 FYNNEI. The material sequenced was PBMCs, taken before TCRalphabeta/CD19-depleted stem cell transplant. This receptor was taken from a boy aged 2 to 10 with acute lymphoblastic leukemia, due to receive a stem cell transplant. The chain carries TRBV2 and TRBJ2-1; 11 nucleotides align to TRBD2. The CDR3 loop reads CASSGILAGENEQFF. DNA for the CDR3: TGTGCCAGCAGTGGAATACTAGCGGGAGAAAATGAGCAGTTCTTC.